This is a list of T cell receptor beta chains from one sample in a study of monozygotic twins with cystic fibrosis. Sequencing was performed with immunoSEQ multiplex PCR; in TCRdb, only in-frame clones are kept and a portion is missing. The table has approximately 14,000 clones, about 88% seen once. What was sequenced was blood. All receptors derive from a boy between 5 and 17 years old with cystic fibrosis. CDR3s include the opening cysteine and the closing phenylalanine or tryptophan. A D gene is named only where the DNA matches it firmly. Where a row states a size, it is once, few, many or the class of an expanded clone; other rows omit it.

>.|TRBJ2-6|TRBD1|TRBV19
CASSIWTGSGANVLTF
TGTGCCAGTAGTATCTGGACAGGTTCTGGGGCCAACGTCCTGACTTTC
>.|TRBJ1-2|.|TRBV19
CASSIRGLIGYTF
TGTGCCAGTAGTATCCGGGGTTTGATTGGCTACACCTTC
>.|TRBJ2-1|.|TRBV27
CASSLGSTSYNEQFF
TGTGCCAGCAGTTTGGGGTCTACCAGCTACAATGAGCAGTTCTTC
>.|TRBJ2-3|.|TRBV18
CASSTQSGPLGDTQYF
TGTGCCAGCTCAACCCAAAGCGGGCCCCTGGGAGATACGCAGTATTTT
>once|TRBJ1-5|.|TRBV28
CASSFVRQPQHF
TGTGCCAGCAGTTTCGTCCGTCAGCCCCAGCATTTT
>.|TRBJ1-3|.|TRBV10-1
CASSERAGNTIYF
TGCGCCAGCAGTGAAAGGGCTGGAAACACCATATATTTT
>.|TRBJ1-1|.|TRBV5-5
CASSLARRLNTEAFF
TGTGCCAGCAGCTTGGCCAGGCGGCTGAACACTGAAGCTTTCTTT
>.|TRBJ1-1|TRBD1|TRBV4-1
CASSQEDRDATEAFF
TGCGCCAGCAGCCAAGAGGACAGGGATGCGACTGAAGCTTTCTTT
>.|TRBJ1-1|TRBD1|TRBV27
CASNKNRGTEAFF
TGTGCCAGCAACAAGAACAGGGGTACTGAAGCTTTCTTT
>few|TRBJ2-5|TRBD1|TRBV2
CASSEQGAETQYF
TGTGCCAGCAGTGAACAGGGGGCAGAGACCCAGTACTTC
>.|TRBJ2-6|TRBD1|TRBV4-1
CASSQAGQGAEGANVLTF
TGCGCCAGCAGCCAAGCGGGACAGGGAGCAGAAGGGGCCAACGTCCTGACTTTC
>.|TRBJ2-7|.|TRBV6-1
CASSDLGGYEQYF
TGTGCCAGCAGTGATTTAGGGGGCTACGAGCAGTACTTC
>.|TRBJ2-2|TRBD2|TRBV4-2
CASSPPGLASGELFF
TGTGCCAGCAGCCCACCGGGACTAGCGTCCGGGGAGCTGTTTTTT
>.|TRBJ2-1|TRBD1|TRBV28
CASSGNRGSPGYNEQFF
TGTGCCAGCAGCGGAAACAGGGGTTCGCCGGGGTACAATGAGCAGTTCTTC
>once|TRBJ2-3|.|TRBV6-4
CASSVGARSTDTQYF
TGTGCCAGCAGTGTAGGGGCGCGCTCCACAGATACGCAGTATTTT
>.|TRBJ1-3|.|TRBV5-6
CASSFGKISGNTIYF
TGTGCCAGCAGCTTTGGTAAAATCTCTGGAAACACCATATATTTT
>.|TRBJ2-7|TRBD2|TRBV2
CASSALTSGGRNEQYF
TGTGCCAGCAGTGCTCTGACTAGCGGGGGCAGGAACGAGCAGTACTTC
>.|TRBJ1-5|.|TRBV6-5
CASSYNEGNQPQHF
TGTGCCAGCAGTTACAACGAAGGGAATCAGCCCCAGCATTTT
>.|TRBJ1-1|.|TRBV7-3
CASSLNVGNTEAFF
TGTGCCAGCAGCTTAAACGTTGGGAACACTGAAGCTTTCTTT
>.|TRBJ1-5|.|TRBV11-2
CASSLGQENQPQHF
TGTGCCAGCAGCTTAGGACAGGAAAATCAGCCCCAGCATTTT
>.|TRBJ1-1|.|TRBV5-4
CASSLGADTEAFF
TGTGCCAGCAGCTTGGGCGCAGACACTGAAGCTTTCTTT
>.|TRBJ2-7|.|TRBV2
CASSLRAATYEQYF
TGTGCCAGCAGTCTCAGGGCAGCCACCTACGAGCAGTACTTC
>.|TRBJ1-5|.|TRBV6-1
CASGARENQPQHF
TGTGCCAGCGGTGCCCGAGAAAATCAGCCCCAGCATTTT
>.|TRBJ2-7|TRBD2|TRBV27
CASRLGVAGVHEQYF
TGTGCCAGCAGACTGGGGGTAGCGGGAGTACACGAGCAGTACTTC
>few|TRBJ1-1|.|TRBV19
CASRTQAQAKTEAFF
TGTGCCAGTAGAACTCAGGCGCAGGCAAAGACTGAAGCTTTCTTT
>few|TRBJ1-5|.|TRBV30
CAWSVQLGQPQHF
TGTGCCTGGAGTGTACAATTAGGGCAGCCCCAGCATTTT
>.|TRBJ2-2|.|TRBV14
CASSNTYTGELFF
TGTGCCAGCAGCAATACATACACCGGGGAGCTGTTTTTT
>.|TRBJ2-7|TRBD1|TRBV29-1
CSVEDHETGKSYEQYF
TGCAGCGTTGAAGATCACGAGACAGGGAAGTCCTACGAGCAGTACTTC
>.|TRBJ1-2|.|TRBV13
CASSWASGPFYGYTF
TGTGCCAGCAGCTGGGCGTCAGGGCCCTTCTATGGCTACACCTTC
>.|TRBJ2-1|TRBD2|TRBV10-2
CASTLAGGVYNEQFF
TGCGCCAGCACCTTAGCGGGAGGAGTCTACAATGAGCAGTTCTTC
>.|TRBJ2-7|TRBD1|TRBV2
CASRGQGALNPEQYF
TGTGCCAGCAGGGGACAGGGGGCGCTAAACCCCGAGCAGTACTTC
>.|TRBJ1-5|TRBD1|TRBV9
CASSKGTGGGQPQHF
TGTGCCAGCAGCAAAGGGACAGGGGGAGGTCAGCCCCAGCATTTT
>.|TRBJ1-1|.|TRBV27
CASTIGGAGNTEAFF
TGTGCCAGCACCATCGGGGGGGCAGGGAACACTGAAGCTTTCTTT
>.|TRBJ1-2|.|TRBV30
CAWSLKYDGYTF
TGTGCCTGGAGTTTAAAGTACGATGGCTACACCTTC
>.|TRBJ2-3|TRBD2|TRBV10-1
CASKAGGPSDTQYF
TGCGCCAGCAAAGCGGGGGGGCCATCAGATACGCAGTATTTT
>once|TRBJ2-3|.|TRBV5-6
CASRLGLLEDTQYF
TGTGCCAGCAGACTGGGGCTTTTAGAAGATACGCAGTATTTT
>.|TRBJ1-5|.|TRBV7-9
CASSLVGGSNQPQHF
TGTGCCAGCAGCTTAGTAGGGGGAAGCAATCAGCCCCAGCATTTT
>.|TRBJ1-4|TRBD1|TRBV6-1
CASSVARGSEKLFF
TGTGCCAGCAGTGTGGCCAGGGGGAGTGAAAAACTGTTTTTT
>few|TRBJ2-3|.|TRBV5-6
CASSPEASTDTQYF
TGTGCCAGCAGCCCCGAAGCTAGCACAGATACGCAGTATTTT
>.|TRBJ2-2|.|TRBV18
CASSPVTGELFF
TGTGCCAGCTCACCCGTCACCGGGGAGCTGTTTTTT
>.|TRBJ2-3|TRBD2|TRBV5-4
CASSLLASGRSPDTQYF
TGTGCCAGCAGCTTGTTGGCTAGCGGGAGATCACCAGATACGCAGTATTTT
>.|TRBJ2-7|TRBD2|TRBV19
CASSKNSGGYEQYF
TGTGCCAGTAGTAAGAATAGCGGGGGATACGAGCAGTACTTC
>.|TRBJ1-2|.|TRBV12-5
CASGLVSWGETDPSKTYGYTF
TGTGCTAGTGGTTTGGTGTCGTGGGGAGAAACCGACCCAAGTAAGACCTATGGCTACACCTTC
>.|TRBJ2-5|.|TRBV28
CASSNLQETQYF
TGTGCCAGCAGTAACCTCCAAGAGACCCAGTACTTC
>.|TRBJ2-5|.|TRBV7-9
CASSLRGGAQYQETQYF
TGTGCCAGCAGCTTAAGGGGGGGCGCCCAGTACCAAGAGACCCAGTACTTC
>.|TRBJ2-3|.|TRBV28
CASSSSRGSTDTQYF
TGTGCCAGCAGTTCGAGTAGAGGTAGCACAGATACGCAGTATTTT
>.|TRBJ2-1|.|TRBV7-8
CASSHRVAYNEQFF
TGTGCCAGCAGCCACAGGGTGGCCTACAATGAGCAGTTCTTC
>few|TRBJ1-1|.|TRBV20-1
CSAREAFF
TGCAGTGCTAGGGAGGCTTTCTTT
>few|TRBJ2-7|.|TRBV19
CASSWGGYEQYF
TGTGCCAGCTCATGGGGCGGCTACGAGCAGTACTTC
>.|TRBJ2-7|TRBD1|TRBV29-1
CSAMDRKFHEQYF
TGCAGCGCTATGGACAGGAAGTTCCACGAGCAGTACTTC
>once|TRBJ1-2|TRBD1|TRBV19
CASIIPRTGQEEGYTF
TGTGCCAGTATCATACCGCGTACGGGACAGGAGGAAGGCTACACCTTC
>few|TRBJ1-3|.|TRBV5-5
CASSPKAGFGNTIYF
TGTGCCAGCAGCCCCAAGGCCGGCTTCGGAAACACCATATATTTT
>.|TRBJ1-4|.|TRBV30
CAWSLGSTNEKLFF
TGTGCCTGGAGTTTAGGGTCAACTAATGAAAAACTGTTTTTT